This T cell receptor beta chain is drawn from a study of blood T cell repertoires in COVID-19. Across the study: Samples representing acute and convalescent COVID-19 were sourced from the United States, Italy and Spain. PBMCs, B-cell-depleted T cells, or T cells were the source of the cDNA or gDNA that made up the material.

Libraries were prepared by immunoSEQ multiplex PCR; TCRdb keeps only in-frame clonotypes and omits some of them. The repertoire includes 140,000 to 150,000 clones, more than 60% of them detected once, and around a sixth sits in the top ten. This clone was seen a handful of times. The CDR3 loop spans 13 amino acids. CDR1 is SGDLS and CDR2 is YYNGEE in the germline V gene. The V and J ends lost 4 bases and 3 bases respectively, with 10 bases between them. The TCR comes from a man aged 45-65 years with acute or convalescent COVID-19. The sample was peripheral blood. This sequence joins TRBV9 and TRBJ1-1; D perhaps matches TRBD1 (6 bases). CDR3 loop: CASSKDSYTEAFF. The CDR3 coding sequence is TGTGCCAGCAGCAAGGACAGTTACACTGAAGCTTTCTTT.